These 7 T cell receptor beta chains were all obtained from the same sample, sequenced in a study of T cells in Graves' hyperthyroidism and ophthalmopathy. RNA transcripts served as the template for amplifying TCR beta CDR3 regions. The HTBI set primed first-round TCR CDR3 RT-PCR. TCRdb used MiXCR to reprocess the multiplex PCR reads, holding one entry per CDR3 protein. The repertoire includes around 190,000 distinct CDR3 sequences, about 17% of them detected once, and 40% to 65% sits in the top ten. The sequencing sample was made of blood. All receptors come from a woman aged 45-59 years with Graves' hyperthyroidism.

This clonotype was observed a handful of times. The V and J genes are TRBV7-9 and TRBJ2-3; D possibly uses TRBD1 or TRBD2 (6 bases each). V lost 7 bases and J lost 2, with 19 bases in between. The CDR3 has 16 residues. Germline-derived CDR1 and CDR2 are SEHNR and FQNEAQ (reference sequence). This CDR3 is CASNQQGGMDTDTQYF. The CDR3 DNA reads TGTGCCAGCAACCAACAGGGCGGGATGGACACAGATACGCAGTATTTT.

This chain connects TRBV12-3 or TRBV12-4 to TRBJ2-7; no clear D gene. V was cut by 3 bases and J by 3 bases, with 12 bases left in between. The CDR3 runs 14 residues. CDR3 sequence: CASSFAGDLYEQYF. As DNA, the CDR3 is TGTGCCAGCAGTTTTGCAGGAGATCTCTACGAGCAGTACTTC.

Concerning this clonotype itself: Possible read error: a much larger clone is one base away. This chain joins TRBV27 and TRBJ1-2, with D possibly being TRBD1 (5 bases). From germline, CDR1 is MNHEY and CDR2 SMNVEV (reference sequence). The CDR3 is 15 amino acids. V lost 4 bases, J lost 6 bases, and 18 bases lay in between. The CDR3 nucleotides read TGTGCCAGCAGTTCATACGGGACCGCCGGCGATGGCTACACCTTC. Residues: CASSSYGTAGDGYTF.

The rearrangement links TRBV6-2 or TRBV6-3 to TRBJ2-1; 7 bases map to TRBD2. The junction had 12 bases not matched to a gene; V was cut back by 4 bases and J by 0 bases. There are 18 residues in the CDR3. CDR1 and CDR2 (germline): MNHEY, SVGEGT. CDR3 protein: CASSSAGTNFFSYNEQFF. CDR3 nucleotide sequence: TGTGCCAGCAGTTCGGCGGGGACTAACTTCTTCTCCTACAATGAGCAGTTCTTC.

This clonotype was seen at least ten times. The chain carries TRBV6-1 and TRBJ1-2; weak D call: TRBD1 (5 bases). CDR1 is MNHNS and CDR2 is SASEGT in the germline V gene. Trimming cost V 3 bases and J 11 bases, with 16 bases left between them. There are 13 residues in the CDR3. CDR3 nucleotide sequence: TGTGCCAGCAGTGAGGCAGGGCCCGTCTTGTACACCTTC. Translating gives CASSEAGPVLYTF.

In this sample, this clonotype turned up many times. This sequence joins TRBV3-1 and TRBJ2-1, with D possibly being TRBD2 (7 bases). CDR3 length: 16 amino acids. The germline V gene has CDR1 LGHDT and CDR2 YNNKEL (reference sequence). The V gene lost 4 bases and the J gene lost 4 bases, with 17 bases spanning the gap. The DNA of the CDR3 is TGTGCCAGCAGCCTAAGTCGGGGGGCGGGTTACAATGAGCAGTTCTTC. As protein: CASSLSRGAGYNEQFF.

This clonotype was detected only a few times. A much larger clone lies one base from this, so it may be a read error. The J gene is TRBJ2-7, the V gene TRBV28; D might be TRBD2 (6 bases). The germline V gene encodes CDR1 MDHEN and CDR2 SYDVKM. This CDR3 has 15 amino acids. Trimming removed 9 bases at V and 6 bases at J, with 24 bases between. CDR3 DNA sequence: TGTGCCAGTACCAAAGGCTGGCAGGAGGGTGGCGAGCAGTACTTC. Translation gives CASTKGWQEGGEQYF.